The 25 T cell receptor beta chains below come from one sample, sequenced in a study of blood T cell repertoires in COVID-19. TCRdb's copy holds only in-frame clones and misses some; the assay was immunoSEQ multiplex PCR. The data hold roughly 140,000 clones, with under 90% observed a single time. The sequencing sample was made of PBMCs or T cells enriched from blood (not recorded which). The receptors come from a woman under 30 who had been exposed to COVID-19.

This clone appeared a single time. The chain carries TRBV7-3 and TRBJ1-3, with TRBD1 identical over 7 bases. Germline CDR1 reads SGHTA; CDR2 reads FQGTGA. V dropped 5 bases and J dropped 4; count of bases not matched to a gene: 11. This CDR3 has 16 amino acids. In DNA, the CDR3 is TGTGCCAGCAGCGCGACGACAGGGACGGCCGGAAACACCATATATTTT. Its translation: CASSATTGTAGNTIYF.

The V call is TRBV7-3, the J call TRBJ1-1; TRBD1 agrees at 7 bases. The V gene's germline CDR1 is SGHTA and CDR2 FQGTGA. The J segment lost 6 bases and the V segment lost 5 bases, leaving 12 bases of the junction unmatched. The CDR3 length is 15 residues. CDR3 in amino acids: CASSARGQLKSEAFF. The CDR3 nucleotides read TGTGCCAGCAGCGCCAGGGGACAGCTGAAATCTGAAGCTTTCTTT.

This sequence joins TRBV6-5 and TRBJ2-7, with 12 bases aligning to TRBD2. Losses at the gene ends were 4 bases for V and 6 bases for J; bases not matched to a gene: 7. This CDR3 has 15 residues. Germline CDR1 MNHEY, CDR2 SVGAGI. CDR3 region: CASSSLAGGSSEQYF. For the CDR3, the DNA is TGTGCCAGCAGTTCCCTAGCGGGAGGGTCGTCCGAGCAGTACTTC.

DNA of the CDR3: TGTGCCAGCAGTCTCCGGGGTTTCGACGAGCAGTACTTC. Its protein is CASSLRGFDEQYF. The gene calls are TRBV12-3 or TRBV12-4 and TRBJ2-7; a weak D match, TRBD2 (5 bases). The CDR3 contains 13 residues. The germline V and J ends were trimmed by 5 bases and 5 bases, with 13 bases remaining between them.

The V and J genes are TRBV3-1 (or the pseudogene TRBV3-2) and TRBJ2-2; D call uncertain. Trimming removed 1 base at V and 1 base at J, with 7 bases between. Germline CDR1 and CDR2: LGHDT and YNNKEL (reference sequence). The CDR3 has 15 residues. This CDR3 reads CASSQAAENTGELFF. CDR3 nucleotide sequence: TGTGCCAGCAGCCAAGCCGCAGAGAACACCGGGGAGCTGTTTTTT.

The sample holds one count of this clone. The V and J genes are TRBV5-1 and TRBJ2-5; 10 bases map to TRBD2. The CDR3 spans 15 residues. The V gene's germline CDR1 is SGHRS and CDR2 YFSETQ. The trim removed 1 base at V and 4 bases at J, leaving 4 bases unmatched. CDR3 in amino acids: CASSLLAGDRETQYF. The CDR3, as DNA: TGCGCCAGCAGCTTGCTAGCGGGAGATAGAGAGACCCAGTACTTC.

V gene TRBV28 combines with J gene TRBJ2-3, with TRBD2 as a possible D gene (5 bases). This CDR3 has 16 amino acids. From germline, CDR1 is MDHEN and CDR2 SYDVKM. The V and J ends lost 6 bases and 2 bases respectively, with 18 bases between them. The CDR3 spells CASRVPKAGVTDTQYF. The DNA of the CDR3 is TGTGCCAGCAGGGTTCCAAAAGCCGGGGTCACAGATACGCAGTATTTT.

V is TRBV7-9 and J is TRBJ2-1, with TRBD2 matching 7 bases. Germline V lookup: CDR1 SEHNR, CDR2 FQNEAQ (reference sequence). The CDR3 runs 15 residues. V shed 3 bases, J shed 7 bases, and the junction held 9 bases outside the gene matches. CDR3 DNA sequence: TGTGCCAGCAGCTTCCCGGGAGGTAGCATGAATGAGCAGTTCTTC. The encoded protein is CASSFPGGSMNEQFF.

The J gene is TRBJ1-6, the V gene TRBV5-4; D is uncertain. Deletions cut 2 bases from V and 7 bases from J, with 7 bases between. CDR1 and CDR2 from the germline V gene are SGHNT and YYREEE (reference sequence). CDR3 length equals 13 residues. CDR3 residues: CASSFAGNSPLHF. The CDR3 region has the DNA TGTGCCAGCAGCTTCGCGGGAAATTCACCCCTCCACTTT.

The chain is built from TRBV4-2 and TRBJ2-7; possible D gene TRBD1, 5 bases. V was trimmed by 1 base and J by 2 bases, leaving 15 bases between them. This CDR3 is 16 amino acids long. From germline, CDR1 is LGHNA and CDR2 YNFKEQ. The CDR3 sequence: CASSQGEQARTYEQYF. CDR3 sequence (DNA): TGTGCCAGCAGCCAAGGGGAACAGGCCAGAACCTACGAGCAGTACTTC.

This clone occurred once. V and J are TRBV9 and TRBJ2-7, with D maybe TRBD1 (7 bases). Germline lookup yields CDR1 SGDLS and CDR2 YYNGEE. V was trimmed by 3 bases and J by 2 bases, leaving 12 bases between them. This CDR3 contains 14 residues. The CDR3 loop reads CASSAQGGPYEQYF. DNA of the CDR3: TGTGCCAGCAGCGCCCAGGGGGGACCCTACGAGCAGTACTTC.

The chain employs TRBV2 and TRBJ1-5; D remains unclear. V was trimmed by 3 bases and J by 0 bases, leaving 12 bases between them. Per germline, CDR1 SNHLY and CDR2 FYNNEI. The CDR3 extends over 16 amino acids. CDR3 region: CASSDPGFYSNQPQHF. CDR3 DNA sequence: TGTGCCAGCAGTGACCCGGGTTTCTATAGCAATCAGCCCCAGCATTTT.

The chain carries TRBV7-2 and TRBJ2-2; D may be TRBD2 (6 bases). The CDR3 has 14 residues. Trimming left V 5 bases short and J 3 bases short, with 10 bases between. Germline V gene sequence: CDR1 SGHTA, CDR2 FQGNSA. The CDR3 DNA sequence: TGTGCCAGCAGCCCGACTAGTCACACCGGGGAGCTGTTTTTT. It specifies CASSPTSHTGELFF.

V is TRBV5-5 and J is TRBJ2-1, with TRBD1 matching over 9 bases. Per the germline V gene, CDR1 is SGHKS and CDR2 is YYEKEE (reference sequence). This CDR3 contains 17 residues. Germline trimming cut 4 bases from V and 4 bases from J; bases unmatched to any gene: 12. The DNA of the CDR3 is TGTGCCAGCAGCCTGGGACAGGGCTCCCGCATGTACAATGAGCAGTTCTTC. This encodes CASSLGQGSRMYNEQFF.

DNA for the CDR3: TGTGCCAGCAGCTTAGAGGGGGTAACTGAAGCTTTCTTT. Translated, it gives CASSLEGVTEAFF. The chain couples TRBV7-9 to TRBJ1-1; D may be TRBD1 (6 bases). CDR1 and CDR2 (germline): SEHNR, FQNEAQ (reference sequence). The CDR3 has 13 residues. Deletions cut 1 base from V and 5 bases from J, with 8 bases between.

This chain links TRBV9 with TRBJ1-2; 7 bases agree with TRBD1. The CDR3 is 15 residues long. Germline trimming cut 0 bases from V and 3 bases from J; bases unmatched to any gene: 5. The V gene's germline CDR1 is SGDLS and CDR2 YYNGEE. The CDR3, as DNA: TGTGCCAGCAGCGTAGAGGGACAGAGTGACTATGGCTACACCTTC. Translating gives CASSVEGQSDYGYTF.

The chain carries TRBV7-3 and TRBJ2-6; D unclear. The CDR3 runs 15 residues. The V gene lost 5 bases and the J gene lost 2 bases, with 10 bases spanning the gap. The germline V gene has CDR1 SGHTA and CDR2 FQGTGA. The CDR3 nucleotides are TGTGCCAGCAGCCCGGGTCCCCCTGGGGCCAACGTCCTGACTTTC. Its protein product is CASSPGPPGANVLTF.

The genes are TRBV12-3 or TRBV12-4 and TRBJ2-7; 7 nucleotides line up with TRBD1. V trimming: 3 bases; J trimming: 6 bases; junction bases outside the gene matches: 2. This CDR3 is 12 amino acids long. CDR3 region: CASSFTGVEQYF. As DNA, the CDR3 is TGTGCCAGCAGTTTCACAGGGGTCGAGCAGTACTTC.

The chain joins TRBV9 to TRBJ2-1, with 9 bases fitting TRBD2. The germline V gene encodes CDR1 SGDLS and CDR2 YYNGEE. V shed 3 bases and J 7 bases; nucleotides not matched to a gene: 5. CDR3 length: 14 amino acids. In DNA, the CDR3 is TGTGCCAGCAGCGCCGGGACTAGCTTAAATGAGCAGTTCTTC. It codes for CASSAGTSLNEQFF.

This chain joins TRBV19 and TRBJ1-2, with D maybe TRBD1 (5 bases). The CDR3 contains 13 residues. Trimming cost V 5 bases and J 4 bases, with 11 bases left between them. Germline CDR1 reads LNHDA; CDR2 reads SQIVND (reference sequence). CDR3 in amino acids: CASSPARAYGYTF. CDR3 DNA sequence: TGTGCCAGTAGTCCCGCCAGGGCCTATGGCTACACCTTC.

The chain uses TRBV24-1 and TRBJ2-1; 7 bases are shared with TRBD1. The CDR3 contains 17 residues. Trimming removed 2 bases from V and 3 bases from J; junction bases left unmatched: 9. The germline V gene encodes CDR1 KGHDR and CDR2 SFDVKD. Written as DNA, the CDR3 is TGTGCCACCAGTGATTCCCCCGGGACAGAAAACTACAATGAGCAGTTCTTC. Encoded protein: CATSDSPGTENYNEQFF.

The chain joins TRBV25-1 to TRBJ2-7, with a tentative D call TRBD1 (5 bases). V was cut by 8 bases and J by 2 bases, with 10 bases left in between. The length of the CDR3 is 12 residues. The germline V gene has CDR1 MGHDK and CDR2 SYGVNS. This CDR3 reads CASQGPTYEQYF. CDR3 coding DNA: TGTGCCAGCCAGGGCCCTACCTACGAGCAGTACTTC.

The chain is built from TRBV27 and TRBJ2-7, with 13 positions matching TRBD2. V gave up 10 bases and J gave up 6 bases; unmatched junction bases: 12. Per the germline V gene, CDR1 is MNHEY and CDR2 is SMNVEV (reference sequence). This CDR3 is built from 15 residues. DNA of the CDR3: TGTGCCACTCTCGGGACTAGCGGGACTTTGGGCGAGCAGTACTTC. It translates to CATLGTSGTLGEQYF.

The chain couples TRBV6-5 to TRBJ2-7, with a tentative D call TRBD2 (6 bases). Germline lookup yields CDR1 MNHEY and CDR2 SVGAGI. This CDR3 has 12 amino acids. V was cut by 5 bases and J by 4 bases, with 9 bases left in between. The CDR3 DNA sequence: TGTGCCAGCAGTAACCGGGGGTACGAGCAGTACTTC. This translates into CASSNRGYEQYF.

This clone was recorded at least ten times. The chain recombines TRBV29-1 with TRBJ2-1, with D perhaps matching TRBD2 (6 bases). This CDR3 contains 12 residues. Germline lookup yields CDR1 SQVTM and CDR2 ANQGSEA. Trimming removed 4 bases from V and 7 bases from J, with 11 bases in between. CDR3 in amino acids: CSVGRAPNEQFF. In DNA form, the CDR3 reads TGCAGCGTTGGGAGGGCCCCGAATGAGCAGTTCTTC.